Presented here are 25 T cell receptor beta chains from one specimen sequenced in a study of T-cell memory formation after mild COVID-19. TCRdb ran MiXCR on the 5' RACE reads and lists one entry per CDR3 protein. Of some 270,000 distinct CDR3 sequences listed, 15% are singletons. Sequencing was done on a sample of PBMCs or a T cell subset sorted from them (not recorded which). Source of these receptors: an adult woman who had mild COVID-19 (a few samples of this study predate the infection). Cell type and time point are not known.

This clonotype was seen repeatedly, ten times or more. This chain joins TRBV4-3 and TRBJ2-3; tentative D call: TRBD2 (5 bases). CDR1 is LGHNA and CDR2 is YSLEER in the germline V gene. Trimming took 0 bases from V and 0 from J, leaving 13 bases between them. CDR3 length: 17 residues. The CDR3 DNA reads TGCGCCAGCAGCCAAGAGGTAGCGCCAACTAGCACAGATACGCAGTATTTT. As protein: CASSQEVAPTSTDTQYF.

V and J are TRBV10-3 and TRBJ2-3; 14 bases agree with TRBD2. CDR3 length equals 14 residues. Germline V gene lookup returns CDR1 ENHRY and CDR2 SYGVKD. Unmatched junction bases numbered 4, after V lost 10 bases and J lost 4 bases. The CDR3 nucleotides read TGTGCCACCTTGACTAGCGGGGGGGCAGATACGCAGTATTTT. It is translated as CATLTSGGADTQYF.

This clonotype was seen a few times. The V and J genes are TRBV7-2 and TRBJ2-1; 10 bases line up with TRBD2. Losses at the gene ends were 5 bases for V and 8 bases for J; bases not matched to a gene: 9. CDR1 SGHTA and CDR2 FQGNSA come from the germline V gene. The CDR3 runs to 15 residues. CDR3 nucleotides: TGTGCCAGCAGCCCAGCGGGAGGGCCTCAATATGAGCAGTTCTTC. Translating gives CASSPAGGPQYEQFF.

The chain uses TRBV5-4 and TRBJ2-5; 9 nucleotides agree with TRBD1. The germline gives CDR1 SGHNT, CDR2 YYREEE (reference sequence). The CDR3 loop spans 15 amino acids. Unmatched junction bases numbered 7, after V lost 5 bases and J lost 2 bases. For the CDR3, the DNA is TGTGCCAGCAGGTCCGGTGACAGGGGGCAAGAGACCCAGTACTTC. Amino acids: CASRSGDRGQETQYF.

This chain links TRBV18 with TRBJ1-1; TRBD1 might be the D (5 bases). V lost 0 bases, J lost 0 bases, and 11 bases lay in between. Germline CDR1 reads KGHSH; CDR2 reads LQKENI. This CDR3 is 16 amino acids long. The chain's CDR3 is CASSPPGGKVNTEAFF. In DNA, the CDR3 is TGTGCCAGCTCACCACCGGGGGGGAAGGTGAACACTGAAGCTTTCTTT. Filled out from reference TRBV18 and TRBJ1-1, the complete variable domain reads NAGVMQNPRHLVRRRGQEARLRCSPMKGHSHVYWYRQLPEEGLKFMVYLQKENIIDESGMPKERFSAEFPKEGPSILRIQQVVRGDSAAYFCASSPPGGKVNTEAFFGQGTRLTVV.

V usage is TRBV30 and J usage is TRBJ2-7, with D unresolved. Looked up from germline, CDR1 is GTSNPN and CDR2 is SVGIG (reference sequence). V lost 0 bases to trimming and J lost 7 bases, with 10 bases between them. The CDR3 consists of 12 residues. CDR3 in DNA: TGTGCCTGGAGTGTACAGCTACGAGAGCAGTACTTC. The encoded protein is CAWSVQLREQYF.

This rearrangement joins TRBV4-1 to TRBJ2-7, with 10 positions matching TRBD2. The germline V gene encodes CDR1 MGHRA and CDR2 YSYEKL. This CDR3 has 18 amino acids. Trimming at V came to 4 bases and at J to 3 bases, leaving 15 bases not matched to a gene. CDR3 in amino acids: CASSPRERGGPLDYEQYF. CDR3 DNA sequence: TGCGCCAGCAGCCCCCGGGAGCGGGGGGGCCCCCTTGACTACGAGCAGTACTTC.

The sample holds a few counts of this clonotype. The chain employs TRBV4-1 and TRBJ2-3; 10 bases are shared with TRBD2. V lost 0 bases, J lost 1 base, and 4 bases stayed unmatched. From germline, CDR1 is MGHRA and CDR2 YSYEKL. The CDR3 runs to 17 residues. Here the CDR3 DNA reads TGCGCCAGCAGCCAAGAGGTCCTAGCGGGGGGCACAGATACGCAGTATTTT. It is translated as CASSQEVLAGGTDTQYF.

This clonotype turned up a few times. The gene calls are TRBV4-1 and TRBJ1-5; 8 positions match TRBD1. CDR1 is MGHRA, CDR2 YSYEKL, per germline. Unmatched junction bases numbered 8, after V lost 4 bases and J lost 6 bases. The CDR3 runs 15 residues. CDR3 nucleotides: TGCGCCAGCAGCCTTCGACAGGGGTTTAGTCAGCCCCAGCATTTT. Its protein product is CASSLRQGFSQPQHF.

The chain combines TRBV7-6 with TRBJ2-5; 12 bases map to TRBD2. The V gene's germline CDR1 is SGHVS and CDR2 FNYEAQ. V was clipped by 3 bases and J by 3 bases; unmatched bases: 5. This CDR3 has 16 amino acids. In nucleotides, the CDR3 is TGTGCCAGCAGCTTTGGACTAGCGGGGTTGAAAGAGACCCAGTACTTC. As protein: CASSFGLAGLKETQYF.

This clonotype was recorded only once. The chain combines TRBV27 with TRBJ2-7; TRBD1 matches 8 bases. Looked up from germline, CDR1 is MNHEY and CDR2 is SMNVEV (reference sequence). The CDR3 has 13 residues. The trim removed 2 bases at V and 6 bases at J, leaving 3 bases unmatched. CDR3 protein: CASSLDDRGEQYF. As DNA, the CDR3 is TGTGCCAGCAGTTTAGACGACAGGGGCGAGCAGTACTTC.

This clonotype was observed a few times. This sequence joins TRBV7-3 and TRBJ1-1; tentative D call: TRBD1 (6 bases). Germline V gene data show CDR1 as SGHTA and CDR2 as FQGTGA. V lost 6 bases and J lost 4, with 15 bases in between. The CDR3 extends over 14 amino acids. The CDR3 is CASRNRAGSTEAFF. DNA for the CDR3: TGTGCCAGCAGGAACAGGGCGGGGAGCACTGAAGCTTTCTTT.

A few counts support this clonotype. This chain connects TRBV20-1 to TRBJ2-1; 14 bases map to TRBD2. The CDR3 length is 17 residues. Germline assignment: CDR1 DFQATT and CDR2 SNEGSKA (reference sequence). Germline trimming cut 3 bases from V and 3 bases from J; bases unmatched to any gene: 7. The CDR3 sequence is CSARKGLAGANYNEQFF. The CDR3 region has the DNA TGCAGTGCTAGGAAGGGACTAGCGGGAGCTAACTACAATGAGCAGTTCTTC.

This clonotype was seen repeatedly, ten times or more. The chain is built from TRBV5-1 and TRBJ1-6; 7 positions match TRBD1. The CDR3 has 15 amino acids. The trim removed 4 bases at V and 7 bases at J, leaving 8 bases unmatched. Germline V gene sequence: CDR1 SGHRS, CDR2 YFSETQ. CDR3 in amino acids: CASSGGTAANSPLHF. The CDR3 nucleotides read TGCGCCAGCAGCGGGGGGACAGCCGCGAATTCACCCCTCCACTTT. Looking up the rest from reference TRBV5-1 and TRBJ1-6 gives the full variable domain: KAGVTQTPRYLIKTRGQQVTLSCSPISGHRSVSWYQQTPGQGLQFLFEYFSETQRNKGNFPGRFSGRQFSNSRSEMNVSTLELGDSALYLCASSGGTAANSPLHFGNGTRLTVT.

This clonotype was found a few times. The gene calls are TRBV5-1 and TRBJ2-2, with TRBD1 matching 12 bases. This CDR3 is 15 amino acids long. V shed 4 bases, J shed 6 bases, and the junction held 4 bases outside the gene matches. From germline, CDR1 is SGHRS and CDR2 YFSETQ. CDR3 in DNA: TGCGCCAGCAGCACGGGACAGGGGGCCTCCGGGGAGCTGTTTTTT. Translation gives CASSTGQGASGELFF.

This clonotype was counted a few times. The CDR3 spells CASRSGDTAGEQYF. The CDR3 DNA reads as TGTGCCAGCCGATCAGGGGACACCGCGGGGGAGCAGTACTTC. This rearrangement joins TRBV6-5 to TRBJ2-7; D may be TRBD1 or TRBD2 (6 bases each). Trimming took 8 bases from V and 7 from J, leaving 21 bases between them. This CDR3 region has 14 residues. Germline-derived CDR1 and CDR2 are MNHEY and SVGAGI.

V usage is TRBV7-3 and J usage is TRBJ2-5; 10 bases are a match to TRBD2. V dropped 5 bases and J dropped 1; count of bases not matched to a gene: 7. CDR1 and CDR2 (germline): SGHTA, FQGTGA. CDR3 length: 16 amino acids. CDR3 nucleotide sequence: TGTGCCAGCAGCCCTCCGAGCGGGGGGGCCCAAGAGACCCAGTACTTC. This codes for CASSPPSGGAQETQYF.

This rearrangement joins TRBV4-1 to TRBJ2-2; D remains unclear. CDR1 and CDR2 from the germline V gene are MGHRA and YSYEKL. Trimming shortened V by 0 bases and J by 6 bases, and 17 bases separated the two germline ends. The CDR3 has 17 amino acids. CDR3 sequence (DNA): TGCGCCAGCAGCCAAGATGCCGGGTGGGTCAACTCCGGGGAGCTGTTTTTT. Translated: CASSQDAGWVNSGELFF.

V is TRBV7-6 and J is TRBJ2-5; 8 bases fit TRBD2. V dropped 8 bases and J dropped 2; count of bases not matched to a gene: 4. The CDR3 spans 13 residues. Germline CDR1 and CDR2: SGHVS and FNYEAQ. The CDR3 here is CASYGGGQETQYF. CDR3 nucleotides: TGTGCCAGCTACGGGGGGGGTCAAGAGACCCAGTACTTC.

There are a few counts of this clonotype. The chain links TRBV6-2 or TRBV6-3 to TRBJ2-1; D is unclear. Germline loops: CDR1 MNHEY, CDR2 SVGEGT. V shed 5 bases and J shed 12 bases, with 11 bases lying between them. The CDR3 loop spans 11 amino acids. CDR3 protein: CASSLSQAQFF. Here the CDR3 DNA reads TGTGCCAGCAGTCTCTCGCAGGCGCAGTTCTTC.

This chain uses TRBV18 with TRBJ1-2, with D perhaps matching TRBD1 (6 bases). CDR3 length equals 18 residues. Trimming took 5 bases from V and 3 from J, leaving 25 bases between them. Germline CDR1 KGHSH, CDR2 LQKENI. CDR3 nucleotide sequence: TGTGCCAGCTCATATTCATACAGGGCTACCCCAAGCGACTATGGCTACACCTTC. Its translation: CASSYSYRATPSDYGYTF.

This clonotype was found a few times. This rearrangement joins TRBV3-1 to TRBJ1-3; D unresolved. V lost 6 bases, J lost 0 bases, and 9 bases lay in between. The CDR3 is 14 residues long. Germline assignment: CDR1 LGHDT and CDR2 YNNKEL (reference sequence). In DNA form, the CDR3 reads TGTGCCAGCAGGGAGGGTAGCTCTGGAAACACCATATATTTT. Translated, it gives CASREGSSGNTIYF.

The rearrangement joins TRBV12-3 or TRBV12-4 to TRBJ1-1, with D tentatively TRBD1 (6 bases). The V end was cut by 3 bases, the J end by 6 bases, with 8 bases between. The CDR3 has 12 residues. CDR3 bases: TGTGCCAGCAGTTTTAGGGGGGCTGAAGCTTTCTTT. It specifies CASSFRGAEAFF.

This clonotype was observed a handful of times. The chain uses TRBV29-1 and TRBJ2-7, with 7 bases aligning to TRBD1. V lost 0 bases and J lost 7; bases outside the gene matches: 9. This CDR3 is built from 14 residues. Germline V gene sequence: CDR1 SQVTM, CDR2 ANQGSEA. The CDR3 DNA reads as TGCAGCGTTGAAGATACGTCAGGGGGTGGTGAGCAGTACTTC. As protein: CSVEDTSGGGEQYF.

The V and J genes are TRBV18 and TRBJ2-1; 11 bases line up with TRBD2. CDR3 length: 16 amino acids. Per germline, CDR1 KGHSH and CDR2 LQKENI. V lost 3 bases and J lost 5; bases outside the gene matches: 6. In DNA, the CDR3 is TGTGCCAGCTCACCTTCGATGGGACTAGCGGACAATGAGCAGTTCTTC. It translates to CASSPSMGLADNEQFF.